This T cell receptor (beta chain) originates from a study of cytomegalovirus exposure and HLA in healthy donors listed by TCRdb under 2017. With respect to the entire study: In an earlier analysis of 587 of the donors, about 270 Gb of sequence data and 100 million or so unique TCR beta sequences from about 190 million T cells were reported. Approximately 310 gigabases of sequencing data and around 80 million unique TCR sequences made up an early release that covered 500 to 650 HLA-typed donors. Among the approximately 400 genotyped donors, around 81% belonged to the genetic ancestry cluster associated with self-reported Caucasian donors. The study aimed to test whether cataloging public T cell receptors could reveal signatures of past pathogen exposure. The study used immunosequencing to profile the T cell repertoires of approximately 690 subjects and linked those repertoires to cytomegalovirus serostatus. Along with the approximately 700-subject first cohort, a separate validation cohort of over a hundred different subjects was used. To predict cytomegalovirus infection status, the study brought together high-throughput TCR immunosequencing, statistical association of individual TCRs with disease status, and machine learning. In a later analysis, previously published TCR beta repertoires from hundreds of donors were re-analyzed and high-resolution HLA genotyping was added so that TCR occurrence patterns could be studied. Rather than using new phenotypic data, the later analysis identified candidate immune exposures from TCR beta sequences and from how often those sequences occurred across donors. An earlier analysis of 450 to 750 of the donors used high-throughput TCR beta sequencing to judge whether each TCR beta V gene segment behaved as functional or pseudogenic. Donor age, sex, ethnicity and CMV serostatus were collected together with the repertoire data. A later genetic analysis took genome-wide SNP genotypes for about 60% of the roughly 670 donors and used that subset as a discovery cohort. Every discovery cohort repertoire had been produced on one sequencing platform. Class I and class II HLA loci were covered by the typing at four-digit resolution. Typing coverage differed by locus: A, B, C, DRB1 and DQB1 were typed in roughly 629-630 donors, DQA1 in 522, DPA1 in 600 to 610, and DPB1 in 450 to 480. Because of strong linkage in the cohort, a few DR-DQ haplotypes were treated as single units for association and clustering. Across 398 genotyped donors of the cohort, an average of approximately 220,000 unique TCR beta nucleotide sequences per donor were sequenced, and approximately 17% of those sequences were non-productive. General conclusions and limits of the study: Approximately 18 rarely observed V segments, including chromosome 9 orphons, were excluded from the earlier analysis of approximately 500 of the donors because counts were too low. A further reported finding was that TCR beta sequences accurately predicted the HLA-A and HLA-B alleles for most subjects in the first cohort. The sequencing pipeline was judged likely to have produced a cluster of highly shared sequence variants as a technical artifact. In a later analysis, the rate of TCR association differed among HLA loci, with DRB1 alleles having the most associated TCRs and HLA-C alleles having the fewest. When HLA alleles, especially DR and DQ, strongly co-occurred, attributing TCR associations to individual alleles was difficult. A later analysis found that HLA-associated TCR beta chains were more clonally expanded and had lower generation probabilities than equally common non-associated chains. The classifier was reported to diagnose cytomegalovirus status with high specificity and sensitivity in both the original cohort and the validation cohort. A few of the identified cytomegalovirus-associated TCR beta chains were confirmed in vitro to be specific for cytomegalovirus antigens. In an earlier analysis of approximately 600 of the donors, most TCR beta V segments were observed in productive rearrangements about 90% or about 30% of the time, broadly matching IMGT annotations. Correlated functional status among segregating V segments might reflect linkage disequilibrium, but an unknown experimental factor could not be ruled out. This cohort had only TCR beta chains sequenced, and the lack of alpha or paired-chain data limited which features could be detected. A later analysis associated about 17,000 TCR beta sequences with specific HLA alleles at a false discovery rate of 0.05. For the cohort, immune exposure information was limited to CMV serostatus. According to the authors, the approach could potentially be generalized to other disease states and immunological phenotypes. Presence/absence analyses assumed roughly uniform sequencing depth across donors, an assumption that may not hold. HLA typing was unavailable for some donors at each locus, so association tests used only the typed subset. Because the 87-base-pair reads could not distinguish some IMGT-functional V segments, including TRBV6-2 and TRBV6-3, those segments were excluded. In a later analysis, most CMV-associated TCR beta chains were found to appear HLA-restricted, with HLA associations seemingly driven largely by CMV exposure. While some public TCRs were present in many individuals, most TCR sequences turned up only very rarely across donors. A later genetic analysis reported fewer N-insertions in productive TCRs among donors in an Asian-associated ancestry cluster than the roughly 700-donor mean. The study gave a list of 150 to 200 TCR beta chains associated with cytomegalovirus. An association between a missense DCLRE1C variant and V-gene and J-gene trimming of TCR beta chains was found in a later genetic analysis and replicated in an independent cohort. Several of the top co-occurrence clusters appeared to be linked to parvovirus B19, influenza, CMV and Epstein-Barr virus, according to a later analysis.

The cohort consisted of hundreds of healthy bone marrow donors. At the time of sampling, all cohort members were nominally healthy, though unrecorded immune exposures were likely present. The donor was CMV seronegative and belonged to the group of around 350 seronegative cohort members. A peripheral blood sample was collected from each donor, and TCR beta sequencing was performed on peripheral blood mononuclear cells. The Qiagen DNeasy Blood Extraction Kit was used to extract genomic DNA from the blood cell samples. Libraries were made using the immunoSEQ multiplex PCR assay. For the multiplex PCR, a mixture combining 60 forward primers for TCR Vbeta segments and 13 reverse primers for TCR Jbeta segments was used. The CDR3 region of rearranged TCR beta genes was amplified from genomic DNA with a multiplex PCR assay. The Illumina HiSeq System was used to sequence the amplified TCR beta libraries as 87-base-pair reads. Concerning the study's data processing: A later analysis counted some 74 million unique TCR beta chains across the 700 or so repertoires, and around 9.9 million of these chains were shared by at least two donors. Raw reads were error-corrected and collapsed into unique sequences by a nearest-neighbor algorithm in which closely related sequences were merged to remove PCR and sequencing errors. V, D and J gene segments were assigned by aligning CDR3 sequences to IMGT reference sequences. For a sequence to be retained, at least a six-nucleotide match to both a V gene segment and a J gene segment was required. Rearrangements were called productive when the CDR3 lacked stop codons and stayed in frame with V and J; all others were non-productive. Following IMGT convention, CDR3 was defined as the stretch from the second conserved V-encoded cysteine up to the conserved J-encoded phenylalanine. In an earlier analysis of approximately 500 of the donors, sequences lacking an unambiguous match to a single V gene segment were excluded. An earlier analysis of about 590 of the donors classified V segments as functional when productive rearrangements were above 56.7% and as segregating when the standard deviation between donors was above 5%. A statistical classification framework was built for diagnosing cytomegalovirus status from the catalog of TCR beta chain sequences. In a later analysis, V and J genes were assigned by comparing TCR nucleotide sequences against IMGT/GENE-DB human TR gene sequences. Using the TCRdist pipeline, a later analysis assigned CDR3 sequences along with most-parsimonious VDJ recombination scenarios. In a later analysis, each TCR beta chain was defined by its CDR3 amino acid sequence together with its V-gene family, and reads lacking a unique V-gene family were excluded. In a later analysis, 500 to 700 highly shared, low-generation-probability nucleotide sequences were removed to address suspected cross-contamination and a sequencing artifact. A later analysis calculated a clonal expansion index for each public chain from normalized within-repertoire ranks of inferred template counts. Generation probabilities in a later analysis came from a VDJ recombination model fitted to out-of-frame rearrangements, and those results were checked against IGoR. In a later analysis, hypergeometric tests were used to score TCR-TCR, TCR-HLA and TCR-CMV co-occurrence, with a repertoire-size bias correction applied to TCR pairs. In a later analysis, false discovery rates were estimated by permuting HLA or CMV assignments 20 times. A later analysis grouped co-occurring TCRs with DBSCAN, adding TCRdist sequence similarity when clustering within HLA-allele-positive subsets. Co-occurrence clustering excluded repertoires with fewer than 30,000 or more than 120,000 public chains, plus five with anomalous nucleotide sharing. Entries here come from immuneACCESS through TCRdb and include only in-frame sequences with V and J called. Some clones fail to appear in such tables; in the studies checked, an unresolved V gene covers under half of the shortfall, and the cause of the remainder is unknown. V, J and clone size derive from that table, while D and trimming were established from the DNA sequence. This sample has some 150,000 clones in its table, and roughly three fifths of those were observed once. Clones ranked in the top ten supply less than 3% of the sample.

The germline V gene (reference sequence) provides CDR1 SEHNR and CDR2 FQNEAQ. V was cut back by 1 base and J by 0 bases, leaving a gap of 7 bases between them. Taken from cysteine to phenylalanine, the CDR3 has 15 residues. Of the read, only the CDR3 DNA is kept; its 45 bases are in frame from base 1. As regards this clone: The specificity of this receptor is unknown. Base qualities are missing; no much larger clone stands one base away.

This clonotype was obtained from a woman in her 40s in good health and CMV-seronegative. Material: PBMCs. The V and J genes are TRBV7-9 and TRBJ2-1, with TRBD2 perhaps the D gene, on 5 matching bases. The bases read TGTGCCAGCAGCTTAGGGAGCGGCTCCTACAATGAGCAGTTCTTC. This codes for CASSLGSGSYNEQFF.